This TCR beta chain is from a study of T cells expressing NK-cell markers. The germline gives CDR1 SGHAT, CDR2 FQNNGV. This CDR3 is built from 15 residues. TCRdb reworked the 5' RACE reads into one entry per CDR3 protein, no DNA. The record lists about 260,000 distinct CDR3 sequences, of which the ten most abundant hold around 0.4%. The V and J genes are TRBV11-2 and TRBJ2-7. This sequence was found in a man in his late teens or twenties in good health. The material sequenced was blood T cells: a sorted CD56 or NKG2C T cell subset, CD4+ or CD8+ T cells, or bulk PBMC T cells (not recorded which). CDR3 sequence reads: CASSLAFRDSYEQYF.